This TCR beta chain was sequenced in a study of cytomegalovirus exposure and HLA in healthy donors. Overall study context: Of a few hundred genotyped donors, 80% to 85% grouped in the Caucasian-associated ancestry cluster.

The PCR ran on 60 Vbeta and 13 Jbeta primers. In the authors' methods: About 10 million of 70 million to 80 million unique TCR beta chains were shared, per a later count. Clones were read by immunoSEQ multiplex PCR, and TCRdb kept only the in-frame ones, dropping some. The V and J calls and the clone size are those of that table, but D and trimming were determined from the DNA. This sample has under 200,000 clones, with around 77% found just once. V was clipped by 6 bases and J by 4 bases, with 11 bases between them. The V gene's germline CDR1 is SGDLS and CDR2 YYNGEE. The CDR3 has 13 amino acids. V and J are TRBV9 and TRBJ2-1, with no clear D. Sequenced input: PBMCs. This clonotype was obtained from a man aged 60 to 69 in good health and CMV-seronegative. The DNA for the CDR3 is TGTGCCAGCACCCCTATCGGGTACAATGAGCAGTTCTTC. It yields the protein CASTPIGYNEQFF.